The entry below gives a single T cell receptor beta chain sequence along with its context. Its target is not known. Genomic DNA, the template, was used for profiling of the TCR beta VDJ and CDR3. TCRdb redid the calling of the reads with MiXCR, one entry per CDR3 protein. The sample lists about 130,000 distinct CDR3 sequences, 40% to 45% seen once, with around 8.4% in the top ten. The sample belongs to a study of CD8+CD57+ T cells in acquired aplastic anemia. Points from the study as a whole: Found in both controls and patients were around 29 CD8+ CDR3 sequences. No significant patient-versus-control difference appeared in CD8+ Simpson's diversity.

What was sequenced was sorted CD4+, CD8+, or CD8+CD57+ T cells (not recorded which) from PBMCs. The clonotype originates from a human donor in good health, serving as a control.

The CDR3 reads CASSIGGGSPLHF. CDR3 coding DNA: TGTGCCAGTAGTATAGGGGGGGGTTCACCCCTCCACTTT. The chain uses TRBV19 and TRBJ1-6; TRBD1 is a possible D gene (5 bases). The CDR3 is 13 amino acids. V gave up 1 base and J gave up 9 bases, with 7 bases separating them. Germline CDR1 is LNHDA and CDR2 is SQIVND (reference sequence).